The 11 T cell receptor beta chains listed next were all sequenced from one sample in a study of response to subunit inactivated influenza vaccine. TCRdb passed the RT-PCR reads through MiXCR, listing each CDR3 protein once. This sample yields roughly 500,000 distinct CDR3 sequences, of which approximately 15% are seen a single time; 2.5% to 3.5% belongs to the top ten. The starting material was CD4+ T cells sorted from PBMCs, obtained less than 30 months after vaccination. These receptors came from a man aged 50-75 years who received an inactivated influenza vaccine.

There are many counts of this clonotype. The genes are TRBV20-1 and TRBJ1-1; tentatively, D is TRBD1 (5 bases). V lost 6 bases and J 10 bases, leaving 15 bases between the germline ends. There are 11 residues in the CDR3. Per the germline V gene, CDR1 is DFQATT and CDR2 is SNEGSKA (reference sequence). The CDR3 nucleotides are TGCAGTGCCCCATCATGGGGGGTAGCTTTCTTT. This sequence encodes CSAPSWGVAFF.

A word on this clonotype: The junction differs from germline at one of its ends, possibly a read error. CDR3 sequence (DNA): TGTACCAGCAGTACACAGGGAAGGGGGCATATAAGGGGTGGCTACACCTTC. Protein: CTSSTQGRGHIRGGYTF. The gene calls are TRBV12-3 or TRBV12-4 and TRBJ1-2, with 7 bases aligning to TRBD1. The CDR3 has 17 amino acids.

This clonotype was counted ten times or more. CDR3 nucleotides: TGCGCCAGCAGCCAAATACTGAATATGGTAGCTTTCCCAGATACGCAGTATTTT. Protein product: CASSQILNMVAFPDTQYF. J is TRBJ2-3 and V is TRBV4-1; D gene unclear. Trimming removed 2 bases at V and 4 bases at J, with 22 bases between. Germline CDR1 reads MGHRA; CDR2 reads YSYEKL. CDR3 length: 18 residues.

The chain is built from TRBV11-2 and TRBJ1-6; D unresolved. This CDR3 is built from 14 residues. Germline V CDR1 and CDR2: SGHAT, FQNNGV. V shed 1 base and J shed 8 bases, with 9 bases lying between them. The CDR3 region is CASSLGGYHSPLHF. The CDR3 DNA reads as TGTGCCAGCAGCTTAGGAGGGTATCATTCACCCCTCCACTTT.

V gene TRBV20-1 combines with J gene TRBJ2-7; D gene ambiguous. The CDR3 extends over 12 amino acids. Trimming stripped 2 bases from V and 2 bases from J, with 7 bases between. Per germline, CDR1 DFQATT and CDR2 SNEGSKA (reference sequence). This chain's CDR3 is CSARFAAYEQYF. The CDR3 DNA is TGCAGTGCTAGATTCGCAGCCTACGAGCAGTACTTC.

The chain has TRBV9 and TRBJ2-5; perhaps TRBD2 as D (7 bases). The CDR3 is made up of 15 amino acids. V was clipped by 2 bases and J by 1 base, with 12 bases between them. Germline V lookup: CDR1 SGDLS, CDR2 YYNGEE. The CDR3 DNA is TGTGCCAGCAGCGTGGGGGGGCGCCTCCAAGAGACCCAGTACTTC. Translation: CASSVGGRLQETQYF.

V usage is TRBV12-3 or TRBV12-4 and J usage is TRBJ1-4; no reliable D call. The CDR3 covers 13 residues. The V and J ends lost 3 bases and 8 bases respectively, with 10 bases between them. The CDR3 nucleotides read TGTGCCAGCAGTTTCCTGAGGCGAGAAAAACTGTTTTTT. The encoded protein is CASSFLRREKLFF.

This clonotype was counted at least ten times. V usage is TRBV3-1 and J usage is TRBJ2-1; no clear D gene. This CDR3 comprises 11 residues. CDR1 LGHDT and CDR2 YNNKEL come from the germline V gene (reference sequence). With 6 bases removed from V and 2 bases from J, the gap between germline ends came to 2 bases. In DNA, the CDR3 is TGTGCCAGCAGGGCCTACAATGAGCAGTTCTTC. It codes for CASRAYNEQFF.

This clonotype was found a few times. The chain joins TRBV28 to TRBJ2-1, with TRBD1 as a possible D gene (6 bases). Germline loops: CDR1 MDHEN, CDR2 SYDVKM. The V end lost 8 bases, the J end lost 3 bases, and 17 bases lay between the germline ends. This CDR3 has 15 amino acids. The CDR3 coding sequence is TGTGCCAGCGCAGAACCGGCAGGGGACTACAATGAGCAGTTCTTC. It encodes CASAEPAGDYNEQFF.

The chain couples TRBV2 to TRBJ2-1; 8 nucleotides agree with TRBD2. This CDR3 contains 17 residues. Germline CDR1 reads SNHLY; CDR2 reads FYNNEI. In nucleotides, the CDR3 is TGTACCTGCTGTCGAAGTGCGACTAGCGCCGCCTACAATGAGCAGTTCTTC. This translates into CTCCRSATSAAYNEQFF.

The chain has TRBV27 and TRBJ1-6; TRBD1 matches 12 bases. Trimming removed 6 bases from V and 0 bases from J; junction bases left unmatched: 9. Germline values: CDR1 MNHEY, CDR2 SMNVEV (reference sequence). This CDR3 region has 19 residues. The CDR3 loop is CASRIGTGGVSSYNSPLHF. CDR3 coding DNA: TGTGCCAGCAGAATAGGGACAGGGGGCGTGAGCTCCTATAATTCACCCCTCCACTTT.